Presented here are 28 T cell receptor beta chains from one specimen sequenced in a study of human T cells and chemical hapten exposure. Specified time point: patch test 3, about 24 weeks after DPC sensitization. Treatment denoted: therapeutic diphenylcyclopropenone sensitization with weekly scalp DPC. TCRdb reanalysed the RACE reads using MiXCR and keeps one entry per CDR3 protein. The repertoire includes tens of thousands of distinct CDR3 sequences, around 10% of them detected once, and roughly 1.4% sits in the top ten. The sequencing used whole blood, collected in connection with sensitization to the hapten diphenylcyclopropenone (DPC). Receptors originate from a woman between 45 and 60 years old with alopecia areata. Some clones in this sample may be carry-over from other donors' samples.

This clonotype was seen at least ten times. This chain connects TRBV6-4 to TRBJ2-3, with 10 bases that match TRBD1. The ends lost 5 bases at V and 2 bases at J; junction bases unmatched: 4. Germline CDR1 MRHNA, CDR2 SNTAGT. The length of the CDR3 is 15 residues. CDR3 sequence reads: CASSSTGGLTDTQYF. For the CDR3, the DNA is TGTGCCAGCAGTTCGACAGGGGGCCTCACAGATACGCAGTATTTT.

This clonotype has ten or more counts. This chain links TRBV12-3 or TRBV12-4 with TRBJ2-6, with 9 bases identical to TRBD1. V was clipped by 4 bases and J by 0 bases; unmatched bases: 7. The CDR3 contains 18 residues. The CDR3 DNA is TGTGCCAGCAGTTCACAGGGGGCCCACCCCTCTGGGGCCAACGTCCTGACTTTC. Its protein is CASSSQGAHPSGANVLTF.

This clonotype was recorded a few times. CDR3 nucleotide sequence: TGCAGCGTAAGAGGTCCCTACGAGCAGTACTTC. Translation gives CSVRGPYEQYF. The rearrangement uses TRBV29-1 and TRBJ2-7, with D unclear. The V and J ends lost 6 bases and 2 bases respectively, with 8 bases between them. CDR3 length: 11 residues. Germline-derived CDR1 and CDR2 are SQVTM and ANQGSEA.

This clonotype was counted once. This sequence joins TRBV4-1 and TRBJ2-1; D perhaps matches TRBD2 (6 bases). The CDR3 length is 12 residues. The V end lost 0 bases, the J end lost 12 bases, and 9 bases lay between the germline ends. Germline CDR1 MGHRA, CDR2 YSYEKL. In nucleotides, the CDR3 is TGCGCCAGCAGCCAAGATGGGCGGGGGCAGTTCTTC. Amino acids: CASSQDGRGQFF.

This clonotype was recorded many times. This sequence joins TRBV2 and TRBJ1-5; the D gene is possibly TRBD1 (5 bases). The CDR3 is made up of 13 amino acids. CDR1 and CDR2 (germline): SNHLY, FYNNEI. V lost 7 bases and J 5 bases, leaving 12 bases between the germline ends. The CDR3 here is CASNGQGDQPQHF. DNA of the CDR3: TGTGCCAGCAATGGGCAGGGCGATCAGCCCCAGCATTTT.

This chain connects TRBV28 to TRBJ2-7; TRBD1 aligns across 7 bases. The CDR3 sequence is 14 residues long. The V gene end was trimmed by 3 bases and the J gene end by 5 bases; junction bases not matched to a gene: 7. The V gene's germline CDR1 is MDHEN and CDR2 SYDVKM. This CDR3 reads CASSLGQSSHEQYF. The CDR3 DNA sequence: TGTGCCAGCAGTTTGGGACAGTCGTCTCACGAGCAGTACTTC.

The J gene is TRBJ1-4, the V gene TRBV15; no firm D call. The CDR3 is 14 residues long. Trimming removed 0 bases at V and 8 bases at J, with 10 bases between. The germline V gene has CDR1 LNHNV and CDR2 YYDKDF (reference sequence). The CDR3: CATSRDLGREKLFF. The CDR3, as DNA: TGTGCCACCAGCAGAGATTTGGGGAGGGAAAAACTGTTTTTT.

This clonotype was counted many times. The rearrangement joins TRBV14 to TRBJ1-1; 11 bases agree with TRBD1. V lost 3 bases and J lost 5; bases outside the gene matches: 8. The CDR3 loop spans 16 amino acids. CDR1 and CDR2 (germline): SGHDN, FVKESK. The CDR3 DNA is TGTGCCAGCAGCCACCGGGACAGGGGGAGGAGAACTGAAGCTTTCTTT. It codes for CASSHRDRGRRTEAFF.

This clonotype was counted a few times. This chain joins TRBV28 and TRBJ1-1, with a weak D call TRBD1 (6 bases). Trimming cost V 5 bases and J 4 bases, with 8 bases left between them. This CDR3 has 12 residues. Germline V lookup: CDR1 MDHEN, CDR2 SYDVKM. The CDR3 loop reads CASSTGSTEAFF. The CDR3 nucleotides read TGTGCCAGCAGTACAGGGAGCACTGAAGCTTTCTTT.

This clonotype was observed a handful of times. This CDR3 is CALRSARSSYNEQFF. The CDR3, as DNA: TGTGCCCTTCGGTCTGCAAGGAGCTCCTACAATGAGCAGTTCTTC. The V call is TRBV7-2, the J call TRBJ2-1; no clear D. The CDR3 sequence is 15 residues long. Trimming left V 11 bases short and J 0 bases short, with 17 bases between. Per germline, CDR1 SGHTA and CDR2 FQGNSA.

The CDR3 region is CASSTFETQYF. DNA of the CDR3: TGTGCCAGCAGCACGTTCGAGACCCAGTACTTC. V is TRBV6-2 or TRBV6-3 and J is TRBJ2-5; D ambiguous. CDR3 length: 11 residues. The germline V and J ends were trimmed by 6 bases and 5 bases, with 7 bases remaining between them. Looked up from germline, CDR1 is MNHEY and CDR2 is SVGEGT.

This clonotype has more than one count but fewer than ten. V gene TRBV11-2 combines with J gene TRBJ2-7, with TRBD1 matching over 8 bases. V trimming: 5 bases; J trimming: 0 bases; junction bases outside the gene matches: 9. The CDR3 totals 16 residues. In germline, CDR1 is SGHAT, CDR2 FQNNGV. CDR3 sequence (DNA): TGTGCCAGCAGCCCTATCCGACAGGGGCACTCCTACGAGCAGTACTTC. Protein product: CASSPIRQGHSYEQYF.

This clonotype was seen many times. The V call is TRBV10-3, the J call TRBJ1-1; 7 bases fit TRBD1. The CDR3 covers 13 residues. Trimming removed 9 bases from V and 1 base from J; junction bases left unmatched: 5. CDR1 and CDR2 (germline): ENHRY, SYGVKD. CDR3 sequence reads: CAIGRDRNTEAFF. In DNA, the CDR3 is TGTGCCATAGGCCGGGACAGGAACACTGAAGCTTTCTTT.

This clonotype has only a few counts. This chain connects TRBV19 to TRBJ2-7, with 7 bases identical to TRBD1. Germline values: CDR1 LNHDA, CDR2 SQIVND (reference sequence). J was trimmed by 2 bases and V by 10 bases; bases with no gene match: 5. The CDR3 runs 12 residues. CDR3: CATGQVPYEQYF. Here the CDR3 DNA reads TGTGCCACCGGACAGGTGCCCTACGAGCAGTACTTC.

This clonotype occurred a few times. The rearrangement joins TRBV18 to TRBJ2-5; D is undetermined. Trimming stripped 2 bases from V and 3 bases from J, with 4 bases between. CDR3 length: 12 residues. Germline loops: CDR1 KGHSH, CDR2 LQKENI. The CDR3 coding sequence is TGTGCCAGCTCACCAAACGAAGAGACCCAGTACTTC. Protein sequence: CASSPNEETQYF.

The V and J genes are TRBV6-6 and TRBJ1-6; D unclear. This CDR3 is 13 amino acids long. Trimming pared 5 bases from V and 3 bases from J, leaving 5 bases between. The germline gives CDR1 MNHNY, CDR2 SVGAGI (reference sequence). CDR3 bases: TGTGCCAGCAGTCGGGACTATAATTCACCCCTCCACTTT. As protein: CASSRDYNSPLHF.

This clonotype was picked up many times. The chain employs TRBV14 and TRBJ2-1; D might be TRBD1 or TRBD2, each matching 5 bases. The CDR3 has 17 residues. V lost 1 base and J lost 0, with 13 bases in between. The germline CDR1 and CDR2 sequences are SGHDN and FVKESK. For the CDR3, the DNA is TGTGCCAGCAGCCAAGGACCGGGACCCAGCTCCTACAATGAGCAGTTCTTC. Amino acid sequence: CASSQGPGPSSYNEQFF.

The gene calls are TRBV18 and TRBJ1-5; unclear D gene. The CDR3 totals 15 residues. From germline, CDR1 is KGHSH and CDR2 LQKENI. V was pared by 6 bases and J by 0 bases, with 12 bases between. The CDR3 bases are TGTGCCAGCTCCCCTACAGACCCTAGCAATCAGCCCCAGCATTTT. Protein sequence: CASSPTDPSNQPQHF.

This sequence joins TRBV4-3 and TRBJ2-1; D perhaps matches TRBD1 (6 bases). Germline assignment: CDR1 LGHNA and CDR2 YSLEER. V dropped 8 bases and J dropped 0 bases, with 14 bases sitting between them. CDR3 length equals 15 residues. The chain's CDR3 is CASAQGLSSYNEQFF. The DNA of the CDR3 is TGCGCCAGCGCCCAGGGGCTTAGCTCCTACAATGAGCAGTTCTTC.

In this sample, this clonotype turned up a few times. This rearrangement joins TRBV7-8 to TRBJ2-7; D might be TRBD1 or TRBD2, each matching 6 bases. Germline values: CDR1 SGHVS, CDR2 FQNEAQ. Trimming cost V 5 bases and J 4 bases, with 18 bases left between them. The CDR3 is made up of 15 amino acids. Here the CDR3 reads CASSTSGAGGYEQYF. CDR3 in DNA: TGTGCCAGCAGCACCTCGGGGGCGGGCGGGTACGAGCAGTACTTC.

By sample share, this clonotype is medium-sized. This rearrangement joins TRBV7-9 to TRBJ2-1, with 10 bases identical to TRBD1. This CDR3 contains 16 residues. V shed 5 bases and J 3 bases; nucleotides not matched to a gene: 7. Germline CDR1 reads SEHNR; CDR2 reads FQNEAQ (reference sequence). Here the CDR3 reads CASSPSGTGDYNEQFF. CDR3 coding DNA: TGTGCCAGCAGCCCGTCCGGGACAGGGGACTACAATGAGCAGTTCTTC. Based on the CDR3 plus reference TRBV7-9 and TRBJ2-1, the full variable domain is DTGVSQNPRHKITKRGQNVTFRCDPISEHNRLYWYRQTLGQGPEFLTYFQNEAQLEKSRLLSDRFSAERPKGSFSTLEIQRTEQGDSAMYLCASSPSGTGDYNEQFFGPGTRLTVL.

With respect to this clonotype: The junction does not match germline at one end; this may be a read error. V usage is TRBV18 and J usage is TRBJ1-4; D uncertain. The germline gives CDR1 KGHSH, CDR2 LQKENI. The CDR3 runs 15 residues. The CDR3 is CASPPPGLFDEKLFF. The CDR3 nucleotides read TGTGCCAGCCCACCACCAGGTCTTTTCGATGAAAAACTGTTTTTT.

This clonotype was detected ten times or more. The genes are TRBV5-1 and TRBJ1-2, with unresolved D. Looked up from germline, CDR1 is SGHRS and CDR2 is YFSETQ. This CDR3 region has 16 residues. V was pared by 6 bases and J by 6 bases, with 24 bases between. This CDR3 reads CASTDQPESLTHGYTF. CDR3 nucleotides: TGCGCCAGCACTGATCAGCCCGAGTCTCTAACTCATGGCTACACCTTC.

This clonotype turned up a few times. The chain combines TRBV12-3 or TRBV12-4 with TRBJ2-7; possibly TRBD2 for D (6 bases). The ends were cut back, 5 bases at V and 2 bases at J, with 13 bases in the middle. This CDR3 has 14 amino acids. CDR3 bases: TGTGCCAGCAGTCCGTCGGAGGGGCCCTACGAGCAGTACTTC. It translates to CASSPSEGPYEQYF.

This clonotype was observed many times. The CDR3 loop reads CASSSTRDTDTQYF. CDR3 bases: TGTGCCAGCAGCTCGACCAGGGACACAGATACGCAGTATTTT. J is TRBJ2-3 and V is TRBV7-2; TRBD1 is a possible D gene (5 bases). CDR1 and CDR2 from the germline V gene are SGHTA and FQGNSA. V lost 4 bases to trimming and J lost 2 bases, with 10 bases between them. The CDR3 has 14 amino acids.

This clonotype was counted ten times or more. The chain couples TRBV10-3 to TRBJ1-5; TRBD1 is a possible D gene (6 bases). Deletions cut 8 bases from V and 5 bases from J, with 13 bases between. The CDR3 is 13 residues long. Germline V CDR1 and CDR2: ENHRY, SYGVKD. This chain's CDR3 is CAIGLEGDQPQHF. CDR3 DNA: TGTGCCATCGGGTTAGAGGGGGATCAGCCCCAGCATTTT.

The chain has TRBV5-1 and TRBJ2-5; 8 bases align to TRBD2. Germline assignment: CDR1 SGHRS and CDR2 YFSETQ. V trimming: 5 bases; J trimming: 4 bases; junction bases outside the gene matches: 4. The CDR3 consists of 13 residues. The CDR3 DNA reads as TGCGCCAGCAGTGGAGCGGGGGCAGAGACCCAGTACTTC. It specifies CASSGAGAETQYF.

This clonotype was recorded at least ten times. The chain combines TRBV19 with TRBJ2-1; 8 positions agree with TRBD2. Germline V gene sequence: CDR1 LNHDA, CDR2 SQIVND (reference sequence). The CDR3 has 14 amino acids. Trimming cost V 7 bases and J 8 bases; bases outside gene matches: 10. The CDR3 DNA sequence: TGTGCCAGTAACTCCGGGACTAGTGGCCATGAGCAGTTCTTC. It codes for CASNSGTSGHEQFF.